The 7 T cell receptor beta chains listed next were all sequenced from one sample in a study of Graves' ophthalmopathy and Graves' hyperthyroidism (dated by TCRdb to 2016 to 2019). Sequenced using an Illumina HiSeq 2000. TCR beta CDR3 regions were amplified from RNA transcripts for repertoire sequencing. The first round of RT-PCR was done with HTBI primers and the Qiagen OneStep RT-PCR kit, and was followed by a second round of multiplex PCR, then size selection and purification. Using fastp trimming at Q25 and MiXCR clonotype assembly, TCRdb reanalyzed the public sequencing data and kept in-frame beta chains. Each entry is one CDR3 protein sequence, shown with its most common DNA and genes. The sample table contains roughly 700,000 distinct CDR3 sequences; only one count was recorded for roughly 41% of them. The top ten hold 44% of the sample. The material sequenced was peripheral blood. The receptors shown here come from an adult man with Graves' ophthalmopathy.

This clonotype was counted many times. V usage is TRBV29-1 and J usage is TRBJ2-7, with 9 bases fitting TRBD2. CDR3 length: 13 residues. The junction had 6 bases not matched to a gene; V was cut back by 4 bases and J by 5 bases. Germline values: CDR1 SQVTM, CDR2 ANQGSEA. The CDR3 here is CSVGRGGADEQYF. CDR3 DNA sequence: TGCAGCGTTGGGCGGGGGGGGGCCGACGAGCAGTACTTC.

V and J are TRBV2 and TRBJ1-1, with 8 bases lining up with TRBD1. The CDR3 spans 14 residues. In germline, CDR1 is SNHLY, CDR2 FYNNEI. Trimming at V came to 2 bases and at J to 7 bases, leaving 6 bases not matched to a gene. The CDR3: CASSERGQANEAFF. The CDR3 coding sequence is TGTGCCAGCAGTGAAAGGGGACAGGCCAATGAAGCTTTCTTT.

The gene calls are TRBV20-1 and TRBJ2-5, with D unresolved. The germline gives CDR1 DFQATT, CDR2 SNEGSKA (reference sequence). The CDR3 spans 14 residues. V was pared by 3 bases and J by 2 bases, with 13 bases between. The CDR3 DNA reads TGCAGTGCTAGGGAAGGTGCGCGACAAGAGACCCAGTACTTC. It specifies CSAREGARQETQYF.

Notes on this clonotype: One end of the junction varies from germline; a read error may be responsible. In DNA, the CDR3 is TGTGCCAGCAGTTCTACGGACGGCCGGGAGCTGTTTTTT. This gives the protein CASSSTDGRELFF. This rearrangement joins TRBV10-3 to TRBJ2-2, with D hard to call. In germline, CDR1 is ENHRY, CDR2 SYGVKD. The CDR3 covers 13 residues.

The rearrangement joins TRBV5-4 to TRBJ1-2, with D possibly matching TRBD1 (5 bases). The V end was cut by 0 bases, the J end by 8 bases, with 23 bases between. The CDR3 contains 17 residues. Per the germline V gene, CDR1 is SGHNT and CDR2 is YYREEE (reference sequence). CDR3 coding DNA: TGTGCCAGCAGCTTGGACGAGTTTGGGGCGCTGGTGCGGGGCTACACCTTC. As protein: CASSLDEFGALVRGYTF. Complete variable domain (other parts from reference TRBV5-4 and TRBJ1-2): ETGVTQSPTHLIKTRGQQVTLRCSSQSGHNTVSWYQQALGQGPQFIFQYYREEENGRGNFPPRFSGLQFPNYSSELNVNALELDDSALYLCASSLDEFGALVRGYTFGSGTRLTVV.

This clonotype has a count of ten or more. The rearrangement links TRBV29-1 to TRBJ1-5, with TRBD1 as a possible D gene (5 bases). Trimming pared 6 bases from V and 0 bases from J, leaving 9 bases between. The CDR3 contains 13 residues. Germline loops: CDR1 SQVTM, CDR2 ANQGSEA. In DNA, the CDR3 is TGCAGCGTCCAGGGTTATAGCAATCAGCCCCAGCATTTT. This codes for CSVQGYSNQPQHF.

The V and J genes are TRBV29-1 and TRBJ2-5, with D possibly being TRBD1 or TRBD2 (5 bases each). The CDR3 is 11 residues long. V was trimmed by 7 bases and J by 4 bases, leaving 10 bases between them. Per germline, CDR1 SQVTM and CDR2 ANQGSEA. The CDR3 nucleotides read TGCAGCGGGAATGGGGGAGAGACCCAGTACTTC. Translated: CSGNGGETQYF.